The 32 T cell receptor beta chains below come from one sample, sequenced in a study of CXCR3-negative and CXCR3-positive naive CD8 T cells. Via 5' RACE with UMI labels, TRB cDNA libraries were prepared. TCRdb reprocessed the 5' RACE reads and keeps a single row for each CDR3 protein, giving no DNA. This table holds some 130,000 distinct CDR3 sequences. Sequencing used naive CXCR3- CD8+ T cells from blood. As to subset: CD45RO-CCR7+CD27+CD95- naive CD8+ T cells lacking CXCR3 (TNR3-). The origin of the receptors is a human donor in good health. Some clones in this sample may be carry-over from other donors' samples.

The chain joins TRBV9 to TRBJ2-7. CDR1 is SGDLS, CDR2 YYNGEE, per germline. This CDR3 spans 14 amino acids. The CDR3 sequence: CASSGGGISYEQYF.

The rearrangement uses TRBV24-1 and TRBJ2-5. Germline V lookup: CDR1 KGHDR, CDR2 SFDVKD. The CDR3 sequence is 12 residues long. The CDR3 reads CATSVGTGTQYF.

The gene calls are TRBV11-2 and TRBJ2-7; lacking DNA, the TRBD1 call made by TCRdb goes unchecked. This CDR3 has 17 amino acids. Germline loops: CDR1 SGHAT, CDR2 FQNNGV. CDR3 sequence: CASSSLSGDRYTYEQYF.

CDR3 sequence: CASSLPQGQITDTQYF. This chain uses TRBV7-2 with TRBJ2-3; TCRdb gives TRBD1 as the D gene, but with no DNA this cannot be confirmed. Per the germline V gene, CDR1 is SGHTA and CDR2 is FQGNSA. The length of the CDR3 is 16 residues.

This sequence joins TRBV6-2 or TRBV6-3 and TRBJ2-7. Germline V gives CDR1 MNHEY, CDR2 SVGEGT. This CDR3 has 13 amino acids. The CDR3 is CASSRQLTYEQYF.

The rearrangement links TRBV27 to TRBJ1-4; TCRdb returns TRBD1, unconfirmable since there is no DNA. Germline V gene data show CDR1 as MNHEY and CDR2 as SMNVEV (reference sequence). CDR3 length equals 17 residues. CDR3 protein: CASSPNPYREMNEKLFF.

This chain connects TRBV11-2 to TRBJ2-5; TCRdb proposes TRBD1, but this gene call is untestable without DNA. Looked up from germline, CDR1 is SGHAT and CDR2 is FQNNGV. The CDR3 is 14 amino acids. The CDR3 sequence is CASSLGGPSSAQYF.

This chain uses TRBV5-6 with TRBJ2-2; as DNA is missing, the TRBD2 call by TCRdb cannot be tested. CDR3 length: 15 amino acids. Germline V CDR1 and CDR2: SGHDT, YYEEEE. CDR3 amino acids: CASSSDRGDSGELFF. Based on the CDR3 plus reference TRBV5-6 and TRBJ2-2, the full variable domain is DAGVTQSPTHLIKTRGQQVTLRCSPKSGHDTVSWYQQALGQGPQFIFQYYEEEERQRGNFPDRFSGHQFPNYSSELNVNALLLGDSALYLCASSSDRGDSGELFFGEGSRLTVL.

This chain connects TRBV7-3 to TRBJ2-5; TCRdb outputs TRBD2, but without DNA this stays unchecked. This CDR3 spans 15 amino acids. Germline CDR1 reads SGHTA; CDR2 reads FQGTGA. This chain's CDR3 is CASSVLAGGRETQYF.

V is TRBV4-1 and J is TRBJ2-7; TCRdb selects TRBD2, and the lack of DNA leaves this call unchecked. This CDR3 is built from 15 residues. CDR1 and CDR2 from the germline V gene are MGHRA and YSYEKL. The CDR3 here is CASSQESGRPYEQYF.

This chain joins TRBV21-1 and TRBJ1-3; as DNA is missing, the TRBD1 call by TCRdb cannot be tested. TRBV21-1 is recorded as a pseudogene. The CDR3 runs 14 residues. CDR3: CASSKAPGQNTIYF.

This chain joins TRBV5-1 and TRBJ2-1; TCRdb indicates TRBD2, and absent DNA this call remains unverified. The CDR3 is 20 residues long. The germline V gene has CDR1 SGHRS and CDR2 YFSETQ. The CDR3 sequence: CASSSYSGTSGREAYNEQFF.

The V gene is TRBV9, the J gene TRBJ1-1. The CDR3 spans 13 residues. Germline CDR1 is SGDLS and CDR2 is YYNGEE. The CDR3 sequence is CASSPTVKTEAFF.

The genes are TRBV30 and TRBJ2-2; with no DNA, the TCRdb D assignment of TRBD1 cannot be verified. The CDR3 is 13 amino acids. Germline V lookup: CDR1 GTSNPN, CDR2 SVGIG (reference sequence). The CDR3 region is CAWQTGAGGELFF.

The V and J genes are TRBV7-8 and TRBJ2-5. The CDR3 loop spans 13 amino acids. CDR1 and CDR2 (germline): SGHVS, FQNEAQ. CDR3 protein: CTSNKIKQETQYF.

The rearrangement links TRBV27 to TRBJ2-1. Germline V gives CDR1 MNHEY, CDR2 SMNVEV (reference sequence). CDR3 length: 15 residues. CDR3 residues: CASSSGPRSYNEQFF.

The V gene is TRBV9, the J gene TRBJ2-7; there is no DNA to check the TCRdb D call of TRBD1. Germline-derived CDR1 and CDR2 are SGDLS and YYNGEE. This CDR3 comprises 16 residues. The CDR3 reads CASSEGGAQGTYEQYF.

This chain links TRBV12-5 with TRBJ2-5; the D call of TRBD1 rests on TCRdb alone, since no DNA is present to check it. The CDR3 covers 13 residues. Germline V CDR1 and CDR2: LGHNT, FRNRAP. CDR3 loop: CASAGQDLGSQYF.

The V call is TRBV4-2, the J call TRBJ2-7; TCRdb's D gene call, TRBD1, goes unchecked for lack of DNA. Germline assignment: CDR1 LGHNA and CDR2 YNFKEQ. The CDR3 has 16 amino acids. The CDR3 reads CASSQDTGAAFYEQYF.

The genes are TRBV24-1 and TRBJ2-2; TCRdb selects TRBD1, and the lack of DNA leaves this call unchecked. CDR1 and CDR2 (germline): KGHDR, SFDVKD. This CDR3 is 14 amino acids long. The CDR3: CATRDRGSVGELFF.

CDR3 region: CASTFGSNTGELFF. V gene TRBV28 combines with J gene TRBJ2-2. The CDR3 extends over 14 amino acids. Germline CDR1 and CDR2: MDHEN and SYDVKM.

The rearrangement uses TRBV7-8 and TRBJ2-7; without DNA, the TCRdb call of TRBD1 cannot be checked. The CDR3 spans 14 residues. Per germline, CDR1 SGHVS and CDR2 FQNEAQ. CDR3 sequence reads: CASSFGQGTGEQYF.

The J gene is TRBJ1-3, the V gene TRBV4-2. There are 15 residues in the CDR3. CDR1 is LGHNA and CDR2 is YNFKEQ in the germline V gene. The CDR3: CASSQGHRSGNTIYF.

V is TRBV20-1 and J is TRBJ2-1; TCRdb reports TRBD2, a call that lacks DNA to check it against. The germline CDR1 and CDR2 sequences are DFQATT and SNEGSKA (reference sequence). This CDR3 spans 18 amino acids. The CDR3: CSTKPGLAGVGSYNEQFF.

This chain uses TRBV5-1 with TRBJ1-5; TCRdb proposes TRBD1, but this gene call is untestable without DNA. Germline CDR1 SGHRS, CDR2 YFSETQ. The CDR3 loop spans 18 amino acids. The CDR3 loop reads CASSVKDRGSPSNQPQHF.

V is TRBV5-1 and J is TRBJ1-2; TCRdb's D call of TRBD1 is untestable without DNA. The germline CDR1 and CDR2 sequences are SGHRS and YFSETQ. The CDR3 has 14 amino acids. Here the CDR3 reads CASSWTGQNYGYTF.

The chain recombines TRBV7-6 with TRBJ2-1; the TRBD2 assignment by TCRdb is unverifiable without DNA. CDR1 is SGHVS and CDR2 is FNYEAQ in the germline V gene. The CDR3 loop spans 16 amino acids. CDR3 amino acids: CASSPESYGVHNEQFF.

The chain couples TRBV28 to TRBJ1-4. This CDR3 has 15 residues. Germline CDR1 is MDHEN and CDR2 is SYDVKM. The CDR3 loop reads CASSLSTVPSEKLFF.

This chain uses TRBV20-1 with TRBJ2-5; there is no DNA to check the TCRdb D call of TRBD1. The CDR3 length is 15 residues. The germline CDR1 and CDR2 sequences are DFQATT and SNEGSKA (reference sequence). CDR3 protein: CSAVGGGHGWETQYF.

CDR3 in amino acids: CASSFFYEQYF. The rearrangement joins TRBV28 to TRBJ2-7. Germline V gene lookup returns CDR1 MDHEN and CDR2 SYDVKM. The CDR3 runs 11 residues.

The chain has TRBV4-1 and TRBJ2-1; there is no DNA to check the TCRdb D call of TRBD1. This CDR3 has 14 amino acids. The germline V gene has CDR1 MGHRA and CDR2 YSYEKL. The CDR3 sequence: CASSQERQNNEQFF.

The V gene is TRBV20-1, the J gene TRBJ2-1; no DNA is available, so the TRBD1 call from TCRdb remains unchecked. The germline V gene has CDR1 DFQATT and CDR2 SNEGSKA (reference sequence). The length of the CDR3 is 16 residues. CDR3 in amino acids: CSARDPLAGAINEQFF.